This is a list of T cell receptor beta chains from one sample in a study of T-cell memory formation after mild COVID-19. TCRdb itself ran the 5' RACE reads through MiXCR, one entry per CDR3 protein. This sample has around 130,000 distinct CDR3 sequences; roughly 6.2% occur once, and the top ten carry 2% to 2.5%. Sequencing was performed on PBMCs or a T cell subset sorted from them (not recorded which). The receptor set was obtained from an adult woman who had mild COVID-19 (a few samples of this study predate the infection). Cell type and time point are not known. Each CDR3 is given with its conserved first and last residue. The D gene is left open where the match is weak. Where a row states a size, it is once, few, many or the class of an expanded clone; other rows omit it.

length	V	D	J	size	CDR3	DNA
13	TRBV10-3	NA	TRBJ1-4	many	CAISEPRREKLFF	TGTGCCATCAGTGAGCCGAGGCGTGAAAAACTGTTTTTT
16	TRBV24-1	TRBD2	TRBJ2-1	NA	CATSDSPSGRGDEQFF	TGTGCCACCAGTGATTCGCCTAGCGGGAGGGGCGATGAGCAGTTCTTC
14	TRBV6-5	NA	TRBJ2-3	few	CASSSPRGPDTQYF	TGTGCCAGCAGTTCACCTAGGGGACCAGATACGCAGTATTTT
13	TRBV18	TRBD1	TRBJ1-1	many	CASHVTGGAEAFF	TGTGCCAGCCATGTAACAGGGGGGGCTGAAGCTTTCTTT
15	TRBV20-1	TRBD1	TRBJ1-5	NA	CSAKDRGESNQPQHF	TGCAGTGCTAAGGACAGGGGAGAGAGCAATCAGCCCCAGCATTTT
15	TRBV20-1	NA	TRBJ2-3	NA	CSARIAETTTDTQYF	TGCAGTGCGCGGATAGCGGAGACGACCACAGATACGCAGTATTTT
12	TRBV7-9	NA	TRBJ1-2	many	CASSLDTGLCTF	TGTGCCAGCAGCTTAGACACAGGGTTGTGTACCTTC
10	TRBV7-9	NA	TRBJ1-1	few	CASSPRRAFF	TGTGCCAGCAGCCCACGACGAGCTTTCTTT
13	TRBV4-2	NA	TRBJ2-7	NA	CASSQAVSNEQYF	TGTGCCAGCAGCCAAGCGGTCAGTAACGAGCAGTACTTC
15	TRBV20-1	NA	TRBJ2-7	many	CSARPGQGVSYEQYF	TGCAGTGCTAGGCCGGGACAAGGCGTCTCCTACGAGCAGTACTTC
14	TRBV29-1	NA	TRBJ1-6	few	CSVGEGSYNSPLHF	TGCAGCGTTGGGGAGGGGTCCTATAATTCACCCCTCCACTTT
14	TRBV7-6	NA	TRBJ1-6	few	CASRSGVDNSPLHF	TGTGCCAGCAGATCGGGCGTAGATAATTCACCCCTCCACTTT
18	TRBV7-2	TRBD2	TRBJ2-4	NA	CASSLTSGRAGNKNIQYF	TGTGCCAGCAGCTTGACTAGCGGGAGGGCGGGGAACAAAAACATTCAGTACTTC
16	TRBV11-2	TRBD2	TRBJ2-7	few	CASSLDRAGGSYEQYF	TGTGCCAGCAGCTTAGATCGGGCGGGGGGCAGCTACGAGCAGTACTTC
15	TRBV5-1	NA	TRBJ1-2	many	CASSLSGQGNYGYTF	TGCGCCAGCAGCCTCTCGGGGCAGGGGAACTATGGCTACACCTTC
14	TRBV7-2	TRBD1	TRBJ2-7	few	CASSPGQGKNEQYF	TGTGCCAGCAGCCCGGGACAGGGGAAGAACGAGCAGTACTTC
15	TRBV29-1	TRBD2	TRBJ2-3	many	CSVGYGASGSDTQYF	TGCAGCGTAGGATATGGGGCTAGCGGATCAGATACGCAGTATTTT
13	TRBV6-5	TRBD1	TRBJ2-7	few	CASSFGQGGGQYF	TGTGCCAGCAGCTTCGGACAGGGGGGAGGGCAGTACTTC
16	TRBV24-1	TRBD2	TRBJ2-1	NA	CATSDRLASSYNEQFF	TGTGCCACCAGTGATCGACTAGCGAGCTCCTACAATGAGCAGTTCTTC
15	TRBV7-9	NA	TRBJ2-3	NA	CASSLMTVSTDTQYF	TGTGCCAGCAGCTTGATGACAGTTAGCACAGATACGCAGTATTTT
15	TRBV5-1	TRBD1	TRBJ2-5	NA	CASSSNRGQVETQYF	TGCGCCAGCAGCTCAAACAGGGGGCAGGTGGAGACCCAGTACTTC
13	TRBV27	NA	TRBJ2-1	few	CASSLRKRDEQFF	TGTGCCAGCAGTTTACGTAAGAGGGATGAGCAGTTCTTC
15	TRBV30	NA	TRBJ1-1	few	CAWSVRRSLYTEAFF	TGTGCCTGGAGTGTGAGGAGGTCCTTGTATACTGAAGCTTTCTTT
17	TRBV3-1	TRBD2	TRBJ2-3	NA	CASSQGSGRFRTDTQYF	TGTGCCAGCAGCCAAGGTAGCGGGAGGTTTAGGACAGATACGCAGTATTTT
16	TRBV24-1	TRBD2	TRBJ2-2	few	CATSDPGGGRAGELFF	TGTGCCACCAGTGATCCCGGCGGGGGACGCGCCGGGGAGCTGTTTTTT
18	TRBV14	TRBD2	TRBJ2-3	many	CASSRGLAGIRTRDTQYF	TGTGCCAGCAGCCGAGGACTAGCGGGGATCAGGACACGAGATACGCAGTATTTT
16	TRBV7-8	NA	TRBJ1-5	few	CASSSDGANSNQPQHF	TGTGCCAGCAGCTCCGATGGGGCAAATAGCAATCAGCCCCAGCATTTT
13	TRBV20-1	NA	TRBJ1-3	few	CSARDPRANTIYF	TGCAGTGCTAGGGACCCTAGGGCGAACACCATATATTTT
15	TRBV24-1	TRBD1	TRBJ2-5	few	CATSDLGQGQETQYF	TGTGCCACCAGTGATTTGGGACAGGGGCAAGAGACCCAGTACTTC
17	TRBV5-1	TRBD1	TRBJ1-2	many	CASSSSPTAGQEGGYTF	TGCGCCAGCAGCTCCTCCCCGACCGCGGGACAGGAGGGTGGCTACACCTTC
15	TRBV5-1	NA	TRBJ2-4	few	CASSPSAGSEDIQYF	TGCGCCAGCAGCCCCTCTGCAGGGAGCGAGGACATTCAGTACTTC
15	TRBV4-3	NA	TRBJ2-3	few	CASSQDWGAPDTQYF	TGCGCCAGCAGCCAAGATTGGGGAGCCCCGGATACGCAGTATTTT
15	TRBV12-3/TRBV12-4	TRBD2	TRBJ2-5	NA	CASSFGGGSPRTQYF	TGTGCCAGCAGTTTTGGCGGGGGGTCCCCGAGGACCCAGTACTTC
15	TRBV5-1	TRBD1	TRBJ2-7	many	CASSSPGTGGAWQYF	TGCGCCAGCAGCTCCCCCGGGACAGGGGGCGCATGGCAGTACTTC
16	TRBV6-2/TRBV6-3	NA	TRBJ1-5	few	CASSYTRAAGSQPQHF	TGTGCCAGCAGTTACACGAGGGCCGCGGGGTCTCAGCCCCAGCATTTT
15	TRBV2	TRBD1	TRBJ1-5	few	CASSGRGYGNQPQHF	TGTGCCAGCAGCGGCAGGGGGTACGGCAATCAGCCCCAGCATTTT
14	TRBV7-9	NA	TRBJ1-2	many	CASSLGSGRQDYTF	TGTGCCAGCAGCTTAGGGTCTGGGAGACAGGACTACACCTTC
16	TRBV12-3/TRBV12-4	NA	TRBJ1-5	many	CASSLAGWFSNQPQHF	TGTGCCAGCAGTTTAGCAGGTTGGTTTAGCAATCAGCCCCAGCATTTT
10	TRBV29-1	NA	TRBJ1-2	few	CSVVNYGYTF	TGCAGCGTAGTGAACTATGGCTACACCTTC
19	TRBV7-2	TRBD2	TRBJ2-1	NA	CASSLGVLAGRGAYNEQFF	TGTGCCAGCAGCTTAGGGGTCCTAGCGGGGAGGGGTGCCTACAATGAGCAGTTCTTC
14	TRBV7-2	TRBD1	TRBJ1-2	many	CASSPGTGGYGYTF	TGTGCCAGCAGCCCCGGGACAGGAGGCTATGGCTACACCTTC
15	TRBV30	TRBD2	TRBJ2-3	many	CAWSVRLARTDTQYF	TGTGCCTGGAGTGTTCGACTAGCGAGGACAGATACGCAGTATTTT
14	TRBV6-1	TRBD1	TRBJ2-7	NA	CASSRDRGSFEQYF	TGTGCCAGCAGCCGAGACAGGGGGTCCTTTGAGCAGTACTTC
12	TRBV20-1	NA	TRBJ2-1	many	CSAELLGTPQFF	TGCAGTGCTGAGCTATTGGGGACTCCACAGTTCTTC